The clone carrying this TCR beta chain occurred a few times. The primer mix had 60 Vbeta and 13 Jbeta primers. Data came from immunoSEQ multiplex PCR; TCRdb stores just in-frame clones and leaves some out. The table includes 150,000 to 200,000 clones, around 68% detected once. This sample is drawn from a study of cytomegalovirus exposure and HLA in healthy donors. CDR3 length: 15 residues. Germline CDR1 and CDR2: SGDLS and YYNGEE. Losses at the gene ends were 0 bases for V and 2 bases for J; bases not matched to a gene: 4. The rearrangement links TRBV9 to TRBJ2-7; TRBD1 matches at 8 bases. Sequenced input: PBMCs. The origin of this receptor is a man aged 50-60 years in good health and CMV-seronegative. In DNA, the CDR3 is TGTGCCAGCAGCGTAGGACAGGGGAGTCCCTACGAGCAGTACTTC. This translates into CASSVGQGSPYEQYF.